Below are 25 T cell receptor beta chains sequenced from a single sample in a study of blood T cell repertoires in COVID-19. The assay was immunoSEQ multiplex PCR, and TCRdb's table has in-frame clones only and misses some. Seen here are roughly 480,000 clones, roughly 89% observed once, and the top ten hold roughly 0.9%. Sequenced input: peripheral blood. The receptors come from a young man with COVID-19, enrolled during active disease.

The chain joins TRBV18 to TRBJ2-7; 11 nucleotides agree with TRBD2. Germline trimming cut 5 bases from V and 2 bases from J; bases unmatched to any gene: 2. Germline V gene data show CDR1 as KGHSH and CDR2 as LQKENI. The CDR3 is 14 residues long. DNA for the CDR3: TGTGCCAGCTCAACGGGACTAGCGGCCTACGAGCAGTACTTC. It yields the protein CASSTGLAAYEQYF.

This chain uses TRBV5-1 with TRBJ1-2; no reliable D call. Trimming took off 0 bases at V and 3 bases at J, with 6 bases between the two ends. CDR1 SGHRS and CDR2 YFSETQ come from the germline V gene. This CDR3 is 13 amino acids long. CDR3: CASSLDPDYGYTF. CDR3 coding DNA: TGCGCCAGCAGCTTGGACCCAGACTATGGCTACACCTTC.

The chain links TRBV30 to TRBJ2-1, with 7 bases fitting TRBD1. Looked up from germline, CDR1 is GTSNPN and CDR2 is SVGIG (reference sequence). The CDR3 contains 15 residues. V was clipped by 0 bases and J by 6 bases; unmatched bases: 8. The CDR3 loop reads CAWSVLFRGTNEQFF. The CDR3 DNA reads as TGTGCCTGGAGTGTACTGTTCAGGGGGACCAATGAGCAGTTCTTC.

The rearrangement links TRBV4-1 to TRBJ1-5, with a weak D call TRBD1 (6 bases). Germline CDR1 reads MGHRA; CDR2 reads YSYEKL. V was trimmed by 5 bases and J by 2 bases, leaving 10 bases between them. The CDR3 totals 14 residues. The CDR3 protein is CASSSRQGNQPQHF. DNA for the CDR3: TGCGCCAGCAGCTCGAGACAGGGCAATCAGCCCCAGCATTTT.

CDR3 sequence (DNA): TGCGCCAGCAGCATGGGTCCGGGGGGCTACAATGAGCAGTTCTTC. Protein product: CASSMGPGGYNEQFF. This chain links TRBV5-1 with TRBJ2-1, with TRBD2 identical over 7 bases. The germline V gene encodes CDR1 SGHRS and CDR2 YFSETQ. The CDR3 consists of 15 residues. The trim removed 4 bases at V and 3 bases at J, leaving 7 bases unmatched.

The chain combines TRBV5-4 with TRBJ1-6; D gene uncertain. The germline CDR1 and CDR2 sequences are SGHNT and YYREEE (reference sequence). V shed 3 bases and J shed 8 bases, with 6 bases lying between them. This CDR3 contains 12 residues. The CDR3 is CASSSQYSPLHF. CDR3 DNA sequence: TGTGCCAGCAGCTCCCAATATTCACCCCTCCACTTT.

The rearrangement uses TRBV9 and TRBJ2-7; 10 bases map to TRBD1. The germline V gene encodes CDR1 SGDLS and CDR2 YYNGEE. This CDR3 spans 13 amino acids. V shed 8 bases and J 5 bases; nucleotides not matched to a gene: 7. The CDR3 here is CARPGQGRHEQYF. The DNA for the CDR3 is TGTGCCAGGCCGGGACAGGGGAGGCACGAGCAGTACTTC.

The V gene is TRBV27, the J gene TRBJ2-1; possible D gene TRBD2, 5 bases. The length of the CDR3 is 14 residues. Germline V CDR1 and CDR2: MNHEY, SMNVEV (reference sequence). Trimming shortened V by 4 bases and J by 9 bases, and 16 bases separated the two germline ends. The CDR3 DNA reads TGTGCCAGCAGTTCAGACCAGATTGAGGGTGAGCAGTTCTTC. Translation: CASSSDQIEGEQFF.

The gene calls are TRBV11-2 and TRBJ1-1, with TRBD1 as a possible D gene (6 bases). Trimming removed 3 bases from V and 3 bases from J, with 11 bases in between. This CDR3 is 14 amino acids long. The germline gives CDR1 SGHAT, CDR2 FQNNGV. CDR3 DNA: TGTGCCAGCAGCTTTCAGGGGAAAGACACTGAAGCTTTCTTT. This encodes CASSFQGKDTEAFF.

The chain employs TRBV4-1 and TRBJ1-4; tentative D call: TRBD1 (6 bases). Germline V CDR1 and CDR2: MGHRA, YSYEKL. Trimming shortened V by 3 bases and J by 6 bases, and 14 bases separated the two germline ends. CDR3 size: 15 residues. CDR3 nucleotides: TGCGCCAGCAGCCAGGGTAGGGGGGGGGATGAAAAACTGTTTTTT. As protein: CASSQGRGGDEKLFF.

This rearrangement joins TRBV4-1 to TRBJ1-1, with a weak D call TRBD1 (5 bases). This CDR3 has 16 amino acids. The V and J ends lost 5 bases and 3 bases respectively, with 19 bases between them. Germline V gives CDR1 MGHRA, CDR2 YSYEKL. CDR3 in amino acids: CASSRSWRGADTEAFF. In nucleotides, the CDR3 is TGCGCCAGCAGCAGAAGTTGGAGGGGCGCCGACACTGAAGCTTTCTTT.

This chain links TRBV5-6 with TRBJ2-5; TRBD1 is a possible D gene (6 bases). Trimming shortened V by 5 bases and J by 8 bases, and 10 bases separated the two germline ends. The CDR3 consists of 11 residues. Germline V gives CDR1 SGHDT, CDR2 YYEEEE. The CDR3 loop is CASSTRGTQYF. In nucleotides, the CDR3 is TGTGCCAGCAGTACCAGGGGAACCCAGTACTTC.

In its sample, this clone was seen once. The V call is TRBV3-1 (or the pseudogene TRBV3-2), the J call TRBJ1-5; TRBD1 aligns across 10 bases. The CDR3 spans 17 residues. Germline CDR1 is LGHDT and CDR2 is YNNKEL (reference sequence). Unmatched junction bases numbered 7, after V lost 0 bases and J lost 5 bases. The CDR3 spells CASSQDKLGTGDQPQHF. CDR3 coding DNA: TGTGCCAGCAGCCAAGATAAATTGGGGACAGGGGATCAGCCCCAGCATTTT.

This clone has a handful of counts. The CDR3 is CASKPGLAASTDTQYF. The CDR3 DNA reads TGTGCCAGCAAGCCCGGTCTAGCGGCTAGCACAGATACGCAGTATTTT. The V gene is TRBV7-6, the J gene TRBJ2-3; 7 bases match TRBD2. CDR3 length: 16 amino acids. The V segment lost 7 bases and the J segment 0 bases; nucleotides outside the gene matches: 10. Germline CDR1 and CDR2: SGHVS and FNYEAQ.

The chain combines TRBV7-9 with TRBJ2-1; possible D gene TRBD2, 6 bases. Trimming cost V 3 bases and J 6 bases, with 18 bases left between them. The CDR3 sequence is 16 residues long. CDR1 SEHNR and CDR2 FQNEAQ come from the germline V gene (reference sequence). The CDR3, as DNA: TGTGCCAGCAGCTTGCACCGGGACTGGGGCTCCAATGAGCAGTTCTTC. Its translation: CASSLHRDWGSNEQFF.

V gene TRBV5-1 combines with J gene TRBJ2-3; 9 bases fit TRBD1. J was trimmed by 2 bases and V by 2 bases; bases with no gene match: 12. The CDR3 contains 18 residues. CDR1 is SGHRS and CDR2 is YFSETQ in the germline V gene. The CDR3 loop reads CASSLTPPGTGTTDTQYF. The CDR3 region has the DNA TGCGCCAGCAGCTTAACCCCCCCCGGGACAGGGACCACAGATACGCAGTATTTT.

The chain has TRBV11-2 and TRBJ1-2; 7 nucleotides agree with TRBD1. CDR1 and CDR2 (germline): SGHAT, FQNNGV. The trim removed 1 base at V and 6 bases at J, leaving 8 bases unmatched. The CDR3 length is 15 residues. CDR3 bases: TGTGCCAGCAGCTTAGGGGGTCGGCAGGGGGATGGCTACACCTTC. It translates to CASSLGGRQGDGYTF. The full variable domain, its missing parts supplied by reference TRBV11-2 and TRBJ1-2, is EAGVAQSPRYKIIEKRQSVAFWCNPISGHATLYWYQQILGQGPKLLIQFQNNGVVDDSQLPKDRFSAERLKGVDSTLKIQPAKLEDSAVYLCASSLGGRQGDGYTFGSGTRLTVV.

The chain uses TRBV7-9 and TRBJ2-5, with TRBD1 identical over 10 bases. From germline, CDR1 is SEHNR and CDR2 FQNEAQ (reference sequence). V lost 5 bases and J lost 1; bases outside the gene matches: 7. The CDR3 length is 16 residues. The CDR3 sequence: CASSPGTGASQETQYF. The DNA of the CDR3 is TGTGCCAGCAGCCCTGGGACAGGGGCCTCCCAAGAGACCCAGTACTTC.

This chain joins TRBV5-6 and TRBJ2-5, with D hard to call. Trimming took 5 bases from V and 2 from J, leaving 10 bases between them. Germline values: CDR1 SGHDT, CDR2 YYEEEE. This CDR3 contains 13 residues. CDR3 bases: TGTGCCAGCAGGCGAGCCGGTCAAGAGACCCAGTACTTC. Translated, it gives CASRRAGQETQYF.

The J gene is TRBJ2-1, the V gene TRBV29-1; no definite D call. This CDR3 region has 13 residues. Trimming took 4 bases from V and 0 from J, leaving 7 bases between them. Germline CDR1 SQVTM, CDR2 ANQGSEA. CDR3 residues: CSVVLFSYNEQFF. CDR3 bases: TGCAGCGTTGTTCTATTCTCCTACAATGAGCAGTTCTTC.

The chain joins TRBV28 to TRBJ2-7; D is perhaps TRBD2 (6 bases). From germline, CDR1 is MDHEN and CDR2 SYDVKM. The CDR3 spans 14 residues. The V end lost 7 bases, the J end lost 6 bases, and 19 bases lay between the germline ends. The CDR3 here is CASTPGLGIFEQYF. Here the CDR3 DNA reads TGTGCCAGCACCCCGGGACTCGGCATTTTCGAGCAGTACTTC.

The V call is TRBV7-2, the J call TRBJ1-1; D remains unclear. CDR1 is SGHTA and CDR2 is FQGNSA in the germline V gene. The V end was cut by 3 bases, the J end by 3 bases, with 5 bases between. The CDR3 covers 12 residues. The CDR3 reads CASSFSHTEAFF. The CDR3 DNA is TGTGCCAGCAGCTTTAGCCACACTGAAGCTTTCTTT.

The V call is TRBV5-6, the J call TRBJ2-2; D is ambiguous. The CDR3 runs to 14 residues. CDR1 and CDR2 from the germline V gene are SGHDT and YYEEEE. Trimming removed 2 bases at V and 4 bases at J, with 9 bases between. DNA for the CDR3: TGTGCCAGCAGCTTCCGACTGTTCACCGGGGAGCTGTTTTTT. Amino acid sequence: CASSFRLFTGELFF.

J is TRBJ1-5 and V is TRBV6-5; a possible D gene is TRBD1 (6 bases). Trimming removed 0 bases from V and 6 bases from J, with 12 bases in between. CDR1 and CDR2 from the germline V gene are MNHEY and SVGAGI. The CDR3 contains 15 residues. CDR3 loop: CASSYSGRGGQPQHF. The CDR3, as DNA: TGTGCCAGCAGTTACTCTGGCAGGGGCGGTCAGCCCCAGCATTTT.

The chain uses TRBV15 and TRBJ1-6; D unresolved. Trimming left V 5 bases short and J 7 bases short, with 6 bases between. Germline loops: CDR1 LNHNV, CDR2 YYDKDF (reference sequence). The CDR3 totals 12 residues. CDR3 loop: CATSSTNSPLHF. The CDR3 DNA follows: TGTGCCACCAGCTCTACGAATTCACCCCTCCACTTT.